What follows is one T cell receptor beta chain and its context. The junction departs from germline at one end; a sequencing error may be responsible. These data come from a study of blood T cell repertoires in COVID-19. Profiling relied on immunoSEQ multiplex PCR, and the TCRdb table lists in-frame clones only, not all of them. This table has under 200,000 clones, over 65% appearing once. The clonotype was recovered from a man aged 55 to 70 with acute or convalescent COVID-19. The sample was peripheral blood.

The CDR3 here is CASSISRVTTGSSEQYF. CDR3 DNA: TGTGCCAGTAGTATTAGTCGGGTGACGACAGGGTCCTCCGAGCAGTACTTC. The chain recombines TRBV19 with TRBJ2-7, with 7 bases fitting TRBD1. The CDR3 loop spans 17 amino acids. Germline V gives CDR1 LNHDA, CDR2 SQIVND (reference sequence).